This TCR beta chain was found in a study of T-cell reconstitution after alpha-beta-depleted transplantation in children. The authors prepared the TCRbeta library with unique molecular identifiers. TCRdb reprocessed the PCR reads via MiXCR and lists one record per CDR3 protein. The repertoire has around 680,000 distinct CDR3 sequences, approximately 15% of them found once; the top ten carry 1.1%. The origin of this receptor is a human donor who donated a stem cell graft to a child with acute myeloid leukemia. This material consisted of PBMCs from the stem cell graft donor, taken from the stem cell graft.

This CDR3 reads CASSLIPTNTGELFF. CDR3 DNA: TGTGCCAGCAGTTTGATCCCAACGAACACCGGGGAGCTGTTTTTT. The chain recombines TRBV12-3 or TRBV12-4 with TRBJ2-2; the D is unclear. V lost 3 bases and J lost 0, with 8 bases in between. The length of the CDR3 is 15 residues.